This note documents a single T cell receptor (beta chain) sequence. What it binds is unknown. Germline CDR1 and CDR2: MNHEY and SVGAGI. V lost 2 bases and J lost 8; bases outside the gene matches: 5. The CDR3 runs 14 residues. Generated by immunoSEQ multiplex PCR, the TCRdb table keeps only in-frame clones and is missing some. Among roughly 170,000 clones listed, approximately 94% were seen once. This record belongs to a study of T cell responses to AZD1222 COVID-19 vaccine. Study-wide results and limits: All repertoire sampling was performed exclusively after the peak T cell response. Two doses of AZD1222 preceded a rise in Spike-specific TCR breadth and depth.

This specimen was peripheral blood, taken 28 days after the second AZD1222 dose. The TCR was taken from an adult who received the AZD1222 COVID-19 vaccine. The rearrangement uses TRBV6-5 and TRBJ1-2, with TRBD1 matching 10 bases. Here the CDR3 reads CASSYDRGPGGYTF. DNA for the CDR3: TGTGCCAGCAGTTACGACAGGGGGCCGGGAGGCTACACCTTC.